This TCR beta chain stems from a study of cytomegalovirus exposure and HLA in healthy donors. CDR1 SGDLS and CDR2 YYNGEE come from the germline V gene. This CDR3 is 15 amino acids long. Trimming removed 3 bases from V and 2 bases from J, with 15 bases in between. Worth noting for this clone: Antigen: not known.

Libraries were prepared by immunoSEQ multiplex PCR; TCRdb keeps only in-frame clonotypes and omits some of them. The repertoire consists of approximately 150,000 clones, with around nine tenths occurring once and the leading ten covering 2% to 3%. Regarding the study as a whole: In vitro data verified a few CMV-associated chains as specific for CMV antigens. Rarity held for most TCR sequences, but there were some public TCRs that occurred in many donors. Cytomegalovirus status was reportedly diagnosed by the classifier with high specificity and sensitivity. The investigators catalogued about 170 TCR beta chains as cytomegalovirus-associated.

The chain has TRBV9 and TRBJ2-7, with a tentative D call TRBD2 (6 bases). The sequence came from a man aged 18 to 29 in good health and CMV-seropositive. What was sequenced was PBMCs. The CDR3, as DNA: TGTGCCAGCAGCGCGGGGACTCCCACACCCTACGAGCAGTACTTC. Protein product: CASSAGTPTPYEQYF.